The clone carrying this T cell receptor beta chain was seen at least ten times. The data belong to a study of regulatory T cells in long-lasting Graves disease. This CDR3 has 14 residues. Germline V gene lookup returns CDR1 SNHLY and CDR2 FYNNEI. Trimming took 6 bases from V and 3 from J, leaving 11 bases between them. The time point was: persistent/refractory GD, antithyroid drugs over 5 years with positive TRAb. Extracted PBMC RNA gave rise to the TCR library. Relying on iRepertoire HTBI primers and Arm-PCR of CDR3 regions, the team built TCR beta libraries. TCRdb re-derived calls from the multiplex PCR reads in MiXCR, one entry per CDR3 protein. Among around 430,000 distinct CDR3 sequences listed, about 20% were seen once.

The origin of this receptor is a female donor with Graves disease. Sequenced here: peripheral blood mononuclear cells (PBMCs), sampled when the disease was refractory, from a patient treated with antithyroid drugs. This chain links TRBV2 with TRBJ1-4, with D unresolved. The CDR3 loop is CASRFGVANEKLFF. CDR3 DNA sequence: TGTGCCAGCAGGTTCGGGGTTGCTAATGAAAAACTGTTTTTT.